This T cell receptor beta chain was captured by sequencing in a study of T-cell reconstitution after alpha-beta-depleted transplantation in children. Trimming stripped 8 bases from V and 5 bases from J, with 11 bases between. This CDR3 spans 12 amino acids. CDR1 is SGHAT, CDR2 FQNNGV, per germline. For TCRbeta, the library was prepared with unique molecular identifiers. TCRdb re-analysed the PCR reads in MiXCR, keeping a single row per CDR3 protein. Of some 500,000 distinct CDR3 sequences detected, around a third appear once; the ten largest clones hold around 2.3%. The source is a human donor who donated a stem cell graft to a child with aplastic anemia. The chain uses TRBV11-2 and TRBJ2-3; maybe TRBD2 (6 bases). The sample here was PBMCs from the stem cell graft donor, taken from the stem cell graft. CDR3 loop: CASWMGGDTQYF. The CDR3 DNA reads as TGTGCCAGCTGGATGGGGGGAGATACGCAGTATTTT.